A single sample is the source of the 17 T cell receptor beta chains below, sequenced in a study of T cells in Graves' hyperthyroidism and ophthalmopathy. Researchers took RNA transcripts and amplified the TCR beta CDR3 regions from them. In the first-round RT-PCR of the TCR CDR3, the HTBI primer set was used. TCRdb reprocessed the multiplex PCR reads with MiXCR, giving one entry per CDR3 protein. Altogether more than 40,000 distinct CDR3 sequences are present, more than 40% being singletons, with the ten largest covering approximately 30%. Material: peripheral blood or thyroid tissue (not recorded which). These receptors originate from a woman between 50 and 59 years old with Graves' hyperthyroidism.

The rearrangement links TRBV6-1 to TRBJ1-3; maybe TRBD1 (5 bases). Germline V CDR1 and CDR2: MNHNS, SASEGT. The CDR3 has 14 residues. V was cut by 8 bases and J by 3 bases, with 14 bases left in between. This CDR3 is CASLAGGFGNTIYF. In DNA, the CDR3 is TGTGCCAGCCTCGCTGGGGGGTTTGGAAACACCATATATTTT.

This chain uses TRBV5-6 with TRBJ2-3; D might be TRBD1 (6 bases). Per the germline V gene, CDR1 is SGHDT and CDR2 is YYEEEE. This CDR3 contains 20 residues. The V and J ends lost 1 base and 5 bases respectively, with 29 bases between them. The CDR3 reads CASSLRAGVNPWFPLDTQYF. In DNA form, the CDR3 reads TGTGCCAGCAGCTTGAGGGCAGGGGTGAACCCGTGGTTCCCCTTAGATACGCAGTATTTT. Variable domain in full (rest from reference TRBV5-6 and TRBJ2-3): DAGVTQSPTHLIKTRGQQVTLRCSPKSGHDTVSWYQQALGQGPQFIFQYYEEEERQRGNFPDRFSGHQFPNYSSELNVNALLLGDSALYLCASSLRAGVNPWFPLDTQYFGPGTRLTVL.

This sequence joins TRBV20-1 and TRBJ1-5, with D tentatively TRBD1 (6 bases). The V end was cut by 6 bases, the J end by 11 bases, with 26 bases between. Germline values: CDR1 DFQATT, CDR2 SNEGSKA (reference sequence). The CDR3 is 15 amino acids. CDR3 loop: CSAERAGAYQETQHF. The DNA for the CDR3 is TGCAGTGCGGAGAGGGCGGGGGCGTACCAAGAGACCCAGCATTTT.

This clonotype was observed at least ten times. V is TRBV6-6 and J is TRBJ2-5; TRBD1 matches at 9 bases. The CDR3 covers 16 residues. V trimming: 5 bases; J trimming: 5 bases; junction bases outside the gene matches: 12. Germline CDR1 reads MNHNY; CDR2 reads SVGAGI (reference sequence). The CDR3 sequence is CASSPTRQGGRETQYF. The CDR3, as DNA: TGTGCCAGCAGTCCTACAAGACAGGGGGGTAGGGAGACCCAGTACTTC.

On this clonotype itself: The junction departs from the called germline gene at one end, perhaps through a read error. The V and J genes are TRBV10-3 and TRBJ1-2; 10 bases agree with TRBD1. The CDR3 totals 14 residues. Germline CDR1 reads ENHRY; CDR2 reads SYGVKD. CDR3 in DNA: TGTGCCATCAGGGGGACAGGGGTCGACTATGGCCACACCTTC. Translated, it gives CAIRGTGVDYGHTF.

This clonotype has a count of ten or more. V and J are TRBV29-1 and TRBJ1-1, with no clear D. The V and J ends lost 4 bases and 1 base respectively, with 16 bases between them. The CDR3 length is 15 residues. Germline CDR1 reads SQVTM; CDR2 reads ANQGSEA. CDR3 nucleotide sequence: TGCAGCGTTGGGGGTCAAACTGAAAGGAACACTGAAGCTTTCTTT. This codes for CSVGGQTERNTEAFF. Variable domain in full (rest from reference TRBV29-1 and TRBJ1-1): SAVISQKPSRDICQRGTSLTIQCQVDSQVTMMFWYRQQPGQSLTLIATANQGSEATYESGFVIDKFPISRPNLTFSTLTVSNMSPEDSSIYLCSVGGQTERNTEAFFGQGTRLTVV.

Points on this clonotype: The junction and the germline gene differ at one end; a read error may be behind it. The chain is built from TRBV10-2 and TRBJ2-7, with 7 bases that match TRBD1. The V gene's germline CDR1 is WSHSY and CDR2 SAAADI. This CDR3 comprises 12 residues. The CDR3 region has the DNA TGCGCCAGCTCCCGGGACAGTAACGAGCGGTACTTC. Protein product: CASSRDSNERYF.

The V call is TRBV2, the J call TRBJ1-1; D not resolved. Germline CDR1 reads SNHLY; CDR2 reads FYNNEI. With 8 bases removed from V and 1 base from J, the gap between germline ends came to 8 bases. This CDR3 has 12 amino acids. The CDR3 here is CASLGANTEAFF. The CDR3 coding sequence is TGTGCCAGCTTAGGAGCGAACACTGAAGCTTTCTTT.

This clonotype was counted many times. This chain uses TRBV28 with TRBJ1-2, with 8 bases lining up with TRBD1. This CDR3 region has 15 residues. J lost 2 bases, V lost 2 bases, and 4 bases had no gene match. Per germline, CDR1 MDHEN and CDR2 SYDVKM. The chain's CDR3 is CASSLRDRLNYGYTF. The CDR3 coding sequence is TGTGCCAGCAGTTTACGGGACAGGTTGAACTATGGCTACACCTTC.

This clonotype occurred many times. A much bigger clone sits one base away, suggesting this may be a read error. CDR3 DNA: TGTGCCACCAGTGATCGCCCTCGGGCAGGGGCATTGGAGACCCAGTACTTC. It specifies CATSDRPRAGALETQYF. The chain couples TRBV24-1 to TRBJ2-5; perhaps TRBD1 as D (6 bases). The germline gives CDR1 KGHDR, CDR2 SFDVKD. Trimming shortened V by 3 bases and J by 5 bases, and 21 bases separated the two germline ends. The CDR3 runs 17 residues.

This chain links TRBV5-6 with TRBJ2-3; weak D call: TRBD2 (5 bases). The germline V gene encodes CDR1 SGHDT and CDR2 YYEEEE. The ends were cut back, 0 bases at V and 5 bases at J, with 16 bases in the middle. This CDR3 contains 16 residues. CDR3 sequence (DNA): TGTGCCAGCAGCTTGGAGGATTACTCCCGGGGAGATACGCAGTATTTT. Encoded protein: CASSLEDYSRGDTQYF.

The J gene is TRBJ1-1, the V gene TRBV20-1; D gene unclear. The CDR3 runs 11 residues. Germline lookup yields CDR1 DFQATT and CDR2 SNEGSKA (reference sequence). V lost 5 bases and J lost 5, with 9 bases in between. CDR3 nucleotides: TGCAGTGCTCTCTCCCTAACTGAAGCTTTCTTT. As protein: CSALSLTEAFF.

This rearrangement joins TRBV20-1 to TRBJ1-2, with D unclear. V was pared by 1 base and J by 0 bases, with 3 bases between. Germline loops: CDR1 DFQATT, CDR2 SNEGSKA (reference sequence). The CDR3 extends over 12 amino acids. CDR3: CSARVTNYGYTF. The CDR3 nucleotides read TGCAGTGCTAGAGTCACTAACTATGGCTACACCTTC.

This clonotype came up many times. J is TRBJ1-2 and V is TRBV7-8; D not resolved. With 1 base removed from V and 4 bases from J, the gap between germline ends came to 7 bases. The V gene's germline CDR1 is SGHVS and CDR2 FQNEAQ. This CDR3 comprises 13 residues. The CDR3 loop reads CASSLEQLYGYTF. CDR3 in DNA: TGTGCCAGCAGCTTAGAACAGCTCTATGGCTACACCTTC.

This clonotype was seen many times. The CDR3 protein is CASSLGLFRTGFLGYTF. CDR3 sequence (DNA): TGTGCCAGCAGCTTGGGGCTGTTTCGGACAGGGTTTTTGGGCTACACCTTC. V and J are TRBV5-5 and TRBJ1-2, with 8 positions matching TRBD1. This CDR3 comprises 17 residues. Trimming at V came to 0 bases and at J to 8 bases, leaving 15 bases not matched to a gene. Germline CDR1 SGHKS, CDR2 YYEKEE (reference sequence).

In this sample, this clonotype turned up many times. V gene TRBV20-1 combines with J gene TRBJ1-5; D may be TRBD1 (5 bases). Germline lookup yields CDR1 DFQATT and CDR2 SNEGSKA (reference sequence). This CDR3 is built from 13 residues. V was clipped by 1 base and J by 2 bases, with 6 bases between them. The CDR3 DNA is TGCAGTGCTAGAGGGGGGGGCAATCAGCCCCAGCATTTT. It specifies CSARGGGNQPQHF.

This clonotype was seen ten or more times. The chain employs TRBV2 and TRBJ1-2, with TRBD1 matching over 10 bases. This CDR3 is built from 14 residues. Germline CDR1 SNHLY, CDR2 FYNNEI. The V segment lost 6 bases and the J segment 6 bases; nucleotides outside the gene matches: 7. In DNA form, the CDR3 reads TGTGCCAGCAGCCTGGAGACAGGGGGCGATGGCTACACCTTC. Its protein is CASSLETGGDGYTF.